The present TCR beta chain was sequenced within a study of PD-1 blockade in mismatch repair-deficient tumors. Time point in this sample: approximately 9-day in vitro stimulation with candidate neoantigen peptide 3. The TCR-sequenced patients were a few responders to pembrolizumab. Each of over five ELISpot-reactive candidate peptides was used for roughly 10-day stimulation. A no-peptide control culture served as baseline for clone fold changes. General study points: After pembrolizumab, tumor-resident clones rose rapidly, then generally contracted before radiologic responses.

Produced via immunoSEQ multiplex PCR; TCRdb's table is partial and in-frame only. The sample records some 10,000 clones, just over 90% being singletons. Germline V CDR1 and CDR2: MNHEY, SMNVEV (reference sequence). This CDR3 comprises 15 residues. V gave up 2 bases and J gave up 7 bases, with 12 bases separating them. For this clone: What it binds is unknown.

The chain combines TRBV27 with TRBJ1-6, with D possibly matching TRBD1 (5 bases). This TCR derives from an adult with mismatch repair-deficient cancer. This specimen consisted of cells cultured in vitro, obtained from a patient treated with pembrolizumab. The CDR3 protein is CASSLRGLENSPLHF. The CDR3 nucleotides read TGTGCCAGCAGTTTACGGGGACTGGAAAATTCACCCCTCCACTTT.